What follows is one T cell receptor beta chain and its context. The sample belongs to a study of neurological immune-mediated disorders. TCRdb re-analysed the 5' RACE reads in MiXCR, keeping a single row per CDR3 protein. The table includes more than 40,000 distinct CDR3 sequences, more than 14% detected once. Sequenced: CD4+ T cells from blood. The sequence came from a woman aged 55-75 years with HTLV-1-associated myelopathy (HAM/TSP).

The CDR3 loop reads CASSPGQVAGELFF. CDR3 coding DNA: TGTGCCAGTAGCCCTGGACAGGTTGCCGGGGAGCTGTTTTTT. The chain recombines TRBV19 with TRBJ2-2; 7 bases fit TRBD1. CDR1 and CDR2 (germline): LNHDA, SQIVND (reference sequence). This CDR3 comprises 14 residues. J was trimmed by 6 bases and V by 6 bases; bases with no gene match: 7. The entire variable domain, with the rest obtained from reference TRBV19 and TRBJ2-2, is as follows: DGGITQSPKYLFRKEGQNVTLSCEQNLNHDAMYWYRQDPGQGLRLIYYSQIVNDFQKGDIAEGYSVSREKKESFPLTVTSAQKNPTAFYLCASSPGQVAGELFFGEGSRLTVL.